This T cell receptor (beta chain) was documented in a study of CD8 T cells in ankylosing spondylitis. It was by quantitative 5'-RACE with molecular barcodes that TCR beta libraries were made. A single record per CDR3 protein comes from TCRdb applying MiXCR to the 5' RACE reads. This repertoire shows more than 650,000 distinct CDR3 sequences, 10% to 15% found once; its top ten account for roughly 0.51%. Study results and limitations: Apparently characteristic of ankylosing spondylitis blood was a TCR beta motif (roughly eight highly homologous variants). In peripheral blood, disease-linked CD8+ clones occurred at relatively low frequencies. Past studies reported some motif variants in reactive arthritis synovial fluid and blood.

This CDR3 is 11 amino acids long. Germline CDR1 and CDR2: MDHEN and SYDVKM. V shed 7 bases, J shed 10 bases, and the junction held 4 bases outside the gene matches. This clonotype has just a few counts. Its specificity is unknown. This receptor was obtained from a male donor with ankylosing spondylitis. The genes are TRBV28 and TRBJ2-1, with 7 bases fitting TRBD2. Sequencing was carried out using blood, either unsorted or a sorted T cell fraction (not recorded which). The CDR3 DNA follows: TGTGCCAGCAACGGAGCGGGGGAGCAGTTCTTC. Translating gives CASNGAGEQFF.